This TCR beta chain was sequenced in a study of cytomegalovirus exposure and HLA in healthy donors. PCR used 60 Vbeta primers and 13 Jbeta primers. Libraries were prepared by immunoSEQ multiplex PCR; TCRdb keeps only in-frame clonotypes and omits some of them. The sample contains 95,000 to 150,000 clones, more than 60% of which appear only once. CDR1 and CDR2 (germline): MNHNS, SASEGT. The CDR3 is made up of 15 amino acids. After removal of 3 bases from V and 6 bases from J, the junction contained 7 bases not matched to a gene. The sequence was collected from a man between 18 and 35 years old in good health and CMV-seronegative. Sample: PBMCs. The V and J genes are TRBV6-1 and TRBJ1-2; TRBD1 matches 10 bases. The CDR3 spells CASSEWSGTGDGYTF. The CDR3 DNA reads as TGTGCCAGCAGTGAGTGGAGTGGGACAGGGGATGGCTACACCTTC.